This is a list of T cell receptor beta chains from one sample in a study of memory CD4+ T cells and cytomegalovirus serostatus. The protocol was immunoSEQ multiplex PCR, while the TCRdb copy is restricted to in-frame clones and leaves out a portion. The table lists 45,000 to 60,000 clones, 80% to 90% of them singletons, with roughly 2% in the top ten. The sequenced material came from memory CD4+ T cells from blood. Every receptor here comes from an adult in good health and CMV-seropositive. CDR3s include the opening cysteine and the closing phenylalanine or tryptophan. D genes are given only for firm matches. The listing skips clone size in some rows; elsewhere it reads once, few, many or a size class.

>TRBV27|NA|TRBJ2-7|TRBD1
CASRRTGAYEQYF
TGTGCCAGCAGACGGACAGGGGCCTACGAGCAGTACTTC
>TRBV7-9|NA|TRBJ1-1|NA
CASSRGQNTEAFF
TGTGCCAGCAGCCGAGGGCAGAACACTGAAGCTTTCTTT
>TRBV18|NA|TRBJ1-6|NA
CASSSQGLRSPLHF
TGTGCCAGCTCGTCTCAGGGCTTAAGGTCACCCCTCCACTTT
>TRBV11-2|NA|TRBJ2-5|TRBD1
CASIGTGGYQETQYF
TGTGCCAGCATCGGAACAGGGGGCTATCAAGAGACCCAGTACTTC
>TRBV2|NA|TRBJ2-7|NA
CASILSYEQYF
TGTGCCAGCATTCTCAGTTACGAGCAGTACTTC
>TRBV5-5|NA|TRBJ2-7|NA
CASSLAGSHEQYF
TGTGCCAGCAGCTTGGCGGGGTCCCACGAGCAGTACTTC
>TRBV29-1|NA|TRBJ1-3|NA
CSVSDGPDTIYF
TGCAGCGTTTCGGATGGGCCGGACACCATATATTTT
>TRBV4-3|NA|TRBJ2-1|NA
CASSQDRGTYNEQFF
TGCGCCAGCAGCCAAGATAGGGGTACGTACAATGAGCAGTTCTTC
>TRBV27|NA|TRBJ1-1|NA
CASSLSGRVGTEAFF
TGTGCCAGCAGTTTAAGCGGGAGGGTAGGAACTGAAGCTTTCTTT
>TRBV18|NA|TRBJ2-3|TRBD1
CASSPPQGRTDTQYF
TGTGCCAGCTCACCACCACAGGGGCGGACAGATACGCAGTATTTT
>TRBV7-9|NA|TRBJ2-7|TRBD2
CASSLELAIYEQYF
TGTGCCAGCAGCTTGGAACTAGCGATATACGAGCAGTACTTC
>TRBV28|NA|TRBJ2-3|NA
CASSVGSTDTQYF
TGTGCCAGCAGTGTAGGAAGCACAGATACGCAGTATTTT
>TRBV4-3|NA|TRBJ1-2|TRBD1
CASSPLFGTANYGYTF
TGCGCCAGCAGCCCACTTTTCGGGACAGCTAACTATGGCTACACCTTC
>TRBV28|NA|TRBJ1-1|TRBD1
CASSLTPGQGKNREAFF
TGTGCCAGCAGCTTAACTCCGGGACAGGGGAAGAACCGTGAAGCTTTCTTT
>TRBV6-6|NA|TRBJ1-4|NA
CASSYTSTNEKLFF
TGTGCCAGCAGTTACACCTCAACTAATGAAAAACTGTTTTTT
>TRBV4-3|NA|TRBJ2-6|NA
CASSQAAAGRGANVLTF
TGCGCCAGCAGCCAAGCCGCCGCAGGGCGAGGGGCCAACGTCCTGACTTTC
>TRBV2|few|TRBJ1-6|NA
CASSEFRAESNSPLHF
TGTGCCAGCAGTGAATTCCGGGCAGAGTCTAATTCACCCCTCCACTTT
>TRBV7-2|NA|TRBJ2-7|NA
CASRGGLSYEQYF
TGTGCCAGCAGAGGAGGTCTCTCCTACGAGCAGTACTTC
>TRBV7-9|NA|TRBJ1-1|NA
CASSLYWNTEAFF
TGTGCCAGCAGCTTATACTGGAACACTGAAGCTTTCTTT
>TRBV28|NA|TRBJ2-7|NA
CASSPHSSYEQYF
TGTGCCAGCAGCCCCCACAGCTCCTACGAGCAGTACTTC
>TRBV7-2|NA|TRBJ1-2|NA
CASSLVGRGGSNYGYTF
TGTGCCAGCAGCTTAGTCGGGAGGGGAGGATCTAACTATGGCTACACCTTC
>TRBV2|NA|TRBJ1-5|NA
CASSESETVSQPQHF
TGTGCCAGCAGTGAAAGTGAGACAGTGAGTCAGCCCCAGCATTTT
>TRBV29-1|NA|TRBJ1-2|TRBD1
CSVHRQGAYGYTF
TGCAGCGTACATAGACAGGGCGCCTATGGCTACACCTTC
>TRBV10-2|NA|TRBJ1-3|NA
CASSEPARVGNTIYF
TGCGCCAGCAGTGAGCCCGCCAGGGTCGGAAACACCATATATTTT
>TRBV5-4|NA|TRBJ1-3|NA
CASSFNSGNTIYF
TGTGCCAGCAGCTTTAACTCTGGAAACACCATATATTTT
>TRBV6-5|NA|TRBJ1-2|TRBD1
CASRPGTGVGYGYTF
TGTGCCAGCAGACCCGGGACAGGGGTCGGCTATGGCTACACCTTC
>TRBV25-1|NA|TRBJ2-7|NA
CASSESWEQYF
TGTGCCAGCAGTGAATCGTGGGAGCAGTACTTC
>TRBV28|NA|TRBJ2-7|TRBD2
CASSLVRGGGSNFEFSEQYF
TGTGCCAGCAGCCTAGTGAGGGGCGGCGGGAGTAATTTTGAGTTCTCCGAGCAGTACTTC
>TRBV7-8|NA|TRBJ1-5|TRBD1
CASSLPRRLGTGQPQHF
TGTGCCAGCAGCTTACCCCGTAGGTTGGGGACAGGTCAGCCCCAGCATTTT
>TRBV11-2|NA|TRBJ2-1|TRBD1
CASSLTTGTGNHEQFF
TGTGCCAGCAGCTTAACTACCGGGACAGGGAACCATGAGCAGTTCTTC
>TRBV9|NA|TRBJ1-3|NA
CASSPFSGNTIYF
TGTGCCAGCAGTCCCTTCTCTGGAAACACCATATATTTT
>TRBV2|few|TRBJ1-6|NA
CASSSQPNSPLHF
TGTGCCAGCAGTTCACAGCCTAATTCACCCCTCCACTTT
>TRBV13|NA|TRBJ2-7|NA
CASQGTSREQYF
TGTGCCAGCCAGGGTACTAGCCGCGAGCAGTACTTC
>TRBV27|NA|TRBJ2-7|TRBD1
CASRRRTGSNEQYF
TGTGCCAGCAGACGACGGACAGGGTCCAACGAGCAGTACTTC